This T cell receptor beta chain emerged from a study of blood T cell repertoires in COVID-19. During active infection, Seattle patients enrolled and were then monitored through disease. The V end lost 8 bases, the J end lost 0 bases, and 14 bases lay between the germline ends. Germline V gene lookup returns CDR1 MNHEY and CDR2 SVGAGI. This CDR3 spans 15 amino acids. Authors' processing steps: Estimates of nucleated cell counts were drawn from the amplification of reference gene primers. Produced via immunoSEQ multiplex PCR; TCRdb's table is partial and in-frame only. Clonal size and the V and J genes are those of that table, whereas D and trimming came from the DNA. The sample contains tens of thousands of clones, about four fifths of which appear only once.

What was sequenced was peripheral blood. The V and J genes are TRBV6-5 and TRBJ1-3, with D perhaps matching TRBD1 (5 bases). The sequence was obtained from a man in his sixties with COVID-19, enrolled during active disease. The CDR3 DNA reads TGTGCCAGCGGGGGGGTCTTTCTCTCTGGAAACACCATATATTTT. Translating it yields CASGGVFLSGNTIYF.